This T cell receptor (beta chain) is from a study of cytomegalovirus exposure and HLA in healthy donors (dated by TCRdb to 2015 to 2018). Describing the broader study: In an earlier analysis of roughly 500 of the donors, under 300 Gb of sequence data and 100 million or so unique TCR beta sequences from some 170 million T cells were reported. An early release covering roughly 640 HLA-typed donors comprised about 300 gigabases of sequencing data and some 79 million unique TCR sequences. Among the roughly 370 genotyped donors, around 79% belonged to the genetic ancestry cluster associated with self-reported Caucasian donors. The aim of the study was to test whether cataloging public T cell receptors could identify signatures of past pathogen exposure. Using immunosequencing, the study profiled T cell repertoires from roughly 650 subjects and related those repertoires to cytomegalovirus serostatus. Along with the roughly 700-subject first cohort, a separate validation cohort of more than 90 different subjects was used. High-throughput TCR immunosequencing, statistical association of individual TCRs with disease status, and machine learning were combined to predict cytomegalovirus infection status. A later analysis re-analyzed previously published TCR beta repertoires from approximately 670 donors and added high-resolution HLA genotyping to study TCR occurrence patterns. Rather than using new phenotypic data, the later analysis identified candidate immune exposures from TCR beta sequences and from how often those sequences occurred across donors. An earlier analysis of fewer than 700 of the donors applied high-throughput TCR beta sequencing to assess whether each TCR beta V gene segment acted as functional or pseudogenic. Donor age, sex, ethnicity and CMV serostatus were compiled together with the repertoire data. In a later genetic analysis, genome-wide SNP genotypes for about three fifths of the roughly 670 donors were used, and that subset was treated as a discovery cohort. All discovery cohort repertoires had been generated using a single sequencing platform. HLA typing covered class I and class II loci at four-digit resolution. Typing coverage varied by locus: roughly 629-640 donors for A, B, C, DRB1 and DQB1; roughly 510 for DQA1; approximately 570 for DPA1; approximately 470 for DPB1. Four to six DR-DQ haplotypes were handled as single units for association and clustering, since linkage in the cohort was strong. Among some 400 genotyped donors of the cohort, an average of roughly 230,000 unique TCR beta nucleotide sequences was sequenced per donor, of which about 19% were non-productive. Points the paper makes about the study in general: Broadly in line with IMGT annotations, most TCR beta V segments showed up in productive rearrangements about 87% or about 30% of the time in an earlier analysis of several hundred of the donors. Three of the identified cytomegalovirus-associated TCR beta chains were confirmed in vitro to be specific for cytomegalovirus antigens. According to the authors, the approach could potentially be generalized to other disease states and immunological phenotypes. Roughly uniform sequencing depth across donors was assumed in presence/absence analyses, although this assumption may not hold. Only TCR beta chains were sequenced in this cohort, and the absence of alpha or paired-chain data limited detectable features. Most TCR sequences were observed very rarely across donors, whereas some public TCRs were present in many individuals. The classifier was reported to diagnose cytomegalovirus status with high specificity and sensitivity in both the original and validation cohorts. A later analysis found that HLA-associated TCR beta chains were more clonally expanded and had lower generation probabilities than equally common non-associated chains. In a later analysis, several top co-occurrence clusters were reported to appear linked to parvovirus B19, influenza, CMV and Epstein-Barr virus. CMV serostatus was the only immune exposure information available for the cohort. Because the 87-base-pair reads could not distinguish some IMGT-functional V segments, including TRBV6-2 and TRBV6-3, those segments were excluded. HLA typing was unavailable for some donors at each locus, so association tests used only the typed subset. The study gave a list of some 150 TCR beta chains associated with cytomegalovirus. An association between a missense DCLRE1C variant and V-gene and J-gene trimming of TCR beta chains was found in a later genetic analysis and replicated in an independent cohort. Specific HLA alleles were associated with 15,000 to 20,000 TCR beta sequences at a false discovery rate of 0.05 in a later analysis. A group of highly shared sequence variants was considered likely to be a technical artifact of the sequencing pipeline. In a later analysis, the rate of TCR association differed among HLA loci, with DRB1 alleles having the most associated TCRs and HLA-C alleles having the fewest. Because counts were too low, 15 to 20 rarely observed V segments, including chromosome 9 orphons, were left out of the earlier analysis of a few hundred of the donors. A further reported finding was that TCR beta sequences accurately predicted the HLA-A and HLA-B alleles for most subjects in the first cohort. When HLA alleles, especially DR and DQ, strongly co-occurred, TCR associations were difficult to assign to individual alleles. Most CMV-associated TCR beta chains appeared to be HLA-restricted in a later analysis, and the HLA associations seemed to be driven largely by CMV exposure. A later genetic analysis reported fewer N-insertions in productive TCRs among donors in an Asian-associated ancestry cluster than the roughly 650-donor mean. Correlated functional status among segregating V segments might be attributable to linkage disequilibrium, but an unknown experimental factor could not be ruled out.

The cohort was made up of around 720 healthy bone marrow donors. Cohort members were all nominally healthy when sampled, although unrecorded immune exposures were likely present. The donor tested CMV seronegative, placing the donor among the 350 or so seronegative members of the cohort. A peripheral blood sample was provided by each donor, and peripheral blood mononuclear cells were used for TCR beta sequencing. The Qiagen DNeasy Blood Extraction Kit was used to extract genomic DNA from the blood cell samples. Library creation used the immunoSEQ multiplex PCR assay. A mixture of 60 forward primers for TCR Vbeta segments and 13 reverse primers for TCR Jbeta segments was used in the multiplex PCR. The CDR3 region of rearranged TCR beta genes was amplified from genomic DNA by a multiplex PCR assay. On the Illumina HiSeq System, the amplified TCR beta libraries were sequenced as 87-base-pair reads. The published analysis was carried out like this. A later analysis tallied 75 million to 85 million unique TCR beta chains across the roughly 610 repertoires, and roughly 11 million of those chains were shared by two or more donors. A nearest-neighbor algorithm error-corrected the raw reads and collapsed the reads into unique sequences, merging closely related sequences to remove PCR and sequencing errors. Alignment of CDR3 sequences to IMGT reference sequences was used to assign V, D and J gene segments. For a sequence to be retained, at least a six-nucleotide match to both a V gene segment and a J gene segment was required. Rearrangements were called productive when the CDR3 lacked stop codons and stayed in frame with V and J; all others were non-productive. Following IMGT convention, CDR3 was defined as the stretch from the second conserved V-encoded cysteine to the conserved J-encoded phenylalanine. The earlier analysis of roughly 590 of the donors excluded sequences that lacked an unambiguous match to a single V gene segment. In an earlier analysis of more than 500 of the donors, a V segment was called functional when productive rearrangements were above 56.7%, and segregating when the standard deviation between donors exceeded 5%. A statistical classification framework was developed to diagnose cytomegalovirus status using the catalog of TCR beta chain sequences. V and J gene assignment, in a later analysis, came from comparing TCR nucleotide sequences with IMGT/GENE-DB human TR gene sequences. A later analysis assigned CDR3 sequences and most-parsimonious VDJ recombination scenarios with the TCRdist pipeline. In a later analysis, each TCR beta chain was defined by its CDR3 amino acid sequence together with its V-gene family, and reads without a unique V-gene family were excluded. As a way to deal with suspected cross-contamination and a sequencing artifact, a later analysis dropped 592 nucleotide sequences that were highly shared and had low generation probability. A later analysis calculated a clonal expansion index for each public chain from normalized within-repertoire ranks of inferred template counts. In a later analysis, generation probabilities were computed using a VDJ recombination model fitted to out-of-frame rearrangements, and the results were checked against IGoR. In a later analysis, TCR-TCR, TCR-HLA and TCR-CMV co-occurrence was scored with hypergeometric tests, and a repertoire-size bias correction was applied to TCR pairs. In a later analysis, false discovery rates were estimated by permuting HLA or CMV assignments 20 times. In a later analysis, co-occurring TCRs were grouped with DBSCAN, and TCRdist sequence similarity was added when clustering was performed within HLA-allele-positive subsets. Co-occurrence clustering excluded repertoires with fewer than 30,000 or more than 120,000 public chains, plus five with anomalous nucleotide sharing. Drawn from immuneACCESS, this table holds only the in-frame rearrangements with V and J called that TCRdb kept. Clones are partly lost; checked studies trace under half to an unresolved V gene and leave the rest unexplained. V and J calls and clone size follow that table, whereas D and trimming were derived from the DNA. Recorded for this sample are around 140,000 clones; over 60% of them occurred a single time. The top ten clonotypes cover 0.94% of the sample.

About this clone: It has no known antigen specificity. Per-base quality was not reported, and no clone a single base away is much larger than it.

Inclusive of the bounding cysteine and phenylalanine, the CDR3 is 14 residues long. Just CDR3 DNA is preserved here, 42 bases in frame from base 1. CDR1 SEHNR and CDR2 FQNEAQ are derived from the germline V gene (reference sequence). V drops 4 bases and J drops 7 bases, leaving 14 bases in between. This sequence originates from a woman aged 55-69 years in good health and CMV-seronegative. The rearrangement joined TRBV7-9 to TRBJ2-1; TRBD1 is a possible D gene, resting on 6 matching bases. The specimen was PBMCs. The CDR3 loop reads CASSSGGRGNEQFF. The DNA reads as follows: TGTGCCAGCAGCTCTGGGGGCAGGGGAAATGAGCAGTTCTTC. Supplemented by the reference TRBV7-9 and TRBJ2-1 proteins around the CDR3, the complete variable domain is DTGVSQNPRHKITKRGQNVTFRCDPISEHNRLYWYRQTLGQGPEFLTYFQNEAQLEKSRLLSDRFSAERPKGSFSTLEIQRTEQGDSAMYLCASSSGGRGNEQFFGPGTRLTVL.